This T cell receptor beta chain was profiled in a study of cytomegalovirus exposure and HLA in healthy donors. 60 Vbeta and 13 Jbeta primers were used in PCR. Data came from immunoSEQ multiplex PCR; TCRdb stores just in-frame clones and leaves some out. The sample gives some 99,000 clones, roughly two thirds of which show up once; over 1% is in the top ten. Points from the study as a whole: In all likelihood, a cluster of highly shared sequence variants was a sequencing artifact.

Germline V gives CDR1 SEHNR, CDR2 FQNEAQ (reference sequence). V shed 2 bases and J shed 2 bases, with 10 bases lying between them. There are 14 residues in the CDR3. As concerns this clone: Antigen specificity is unknown.

The TCR comes from a female donor in good health and CMV-seronegative. The sample consisted of PBMCs. The J gene is TRBJ2-7, the V gene TRBV7-9, with D possibly matching TRBD1 (6 bases). The CDR3 DNA follows: TGTGCCAGCAGCTTACGGGACAAGACCTACGAGCAGTACTTC. Residues: CASSLRDKTYEQYF.